Only a few counts were recorded for the clone carrying this T cell receptor beta chain. The antigen remains undetermined. These data come from a study of T cell repertoires in cytomegalovirus infection. Study-wide background: Used in the study were CMV epitopes, some recently identified and HLA-C-restricted, others well-studied and HLA-B-restricted.

TCRdb ran MiXCR on the reads and lists one entry per CDR3 protein. The repertoire consists of about 360,000 distinct CDR3 sequences, with about a third occurring once and the leading ten covering approximately 12%. This sequence originates from a human donor in good health (CMV status not recorded). Some clones in this sample may be carry-over from other donors' samples. The sample here was cultured PBMCs, taken from culture after CMV antigen stimulation.

This chain's CDR3 is CASSQDKGGYEQYF. The CDR3 region has the DNA TGCGCCAGCAGCCAAGATAAGGGGGGCTACGAGCAGTACTTC. The chain employs TRBV4-1 and TRBJ2-7; perhaps D is TRBD1 or TRBD2 (6 bases each). The CDR3 sequence is 14 residues long. V dropped 0 bases and J dropped 3 bases, with 9 bases sitting between them. From germline, CDR1 is MGHRA and CDR2 YSYEKL.